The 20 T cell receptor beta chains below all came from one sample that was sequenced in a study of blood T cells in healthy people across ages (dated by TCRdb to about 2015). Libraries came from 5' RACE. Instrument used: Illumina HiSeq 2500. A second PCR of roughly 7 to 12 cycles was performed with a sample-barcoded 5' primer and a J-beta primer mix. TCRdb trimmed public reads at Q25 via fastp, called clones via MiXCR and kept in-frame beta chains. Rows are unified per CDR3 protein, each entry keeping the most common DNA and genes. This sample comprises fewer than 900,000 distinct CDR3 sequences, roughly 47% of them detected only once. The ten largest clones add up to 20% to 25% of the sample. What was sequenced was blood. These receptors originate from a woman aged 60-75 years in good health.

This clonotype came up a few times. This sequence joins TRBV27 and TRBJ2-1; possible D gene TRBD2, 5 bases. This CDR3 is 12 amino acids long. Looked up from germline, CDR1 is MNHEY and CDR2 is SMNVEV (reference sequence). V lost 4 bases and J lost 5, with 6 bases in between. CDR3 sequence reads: CASSSGNNEQFF. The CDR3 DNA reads TGTGCCAGCAGTTCGGGGAACAATGAGCAGTTCTTC.

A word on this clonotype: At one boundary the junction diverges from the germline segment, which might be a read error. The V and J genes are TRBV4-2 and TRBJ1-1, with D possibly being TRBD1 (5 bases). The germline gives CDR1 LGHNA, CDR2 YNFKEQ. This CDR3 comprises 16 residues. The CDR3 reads CASSPEAGDGNTETFF. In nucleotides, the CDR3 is TGTGCCAGCAGCCCTGAGGCGGGGGATGGGAACACTGAAACTTTCTTT.

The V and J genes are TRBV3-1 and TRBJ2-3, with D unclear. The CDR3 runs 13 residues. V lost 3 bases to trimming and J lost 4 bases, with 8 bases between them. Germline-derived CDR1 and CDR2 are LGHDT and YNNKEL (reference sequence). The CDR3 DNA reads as TGTGCCAGCAGCCAGGGATCTTCAGATACGCAGTATTTT. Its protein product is CASSQGSSDTQYF.

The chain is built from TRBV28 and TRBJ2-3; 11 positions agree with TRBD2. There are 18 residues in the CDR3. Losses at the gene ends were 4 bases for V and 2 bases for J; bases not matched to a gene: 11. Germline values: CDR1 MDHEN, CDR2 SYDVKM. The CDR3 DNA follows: TGTGCCAGCAGTTCCCTAGCGGGGGGAACCTCTAACACAGATACGCAGTATTTT. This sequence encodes CASSSLAGGTSNTDTQYF.

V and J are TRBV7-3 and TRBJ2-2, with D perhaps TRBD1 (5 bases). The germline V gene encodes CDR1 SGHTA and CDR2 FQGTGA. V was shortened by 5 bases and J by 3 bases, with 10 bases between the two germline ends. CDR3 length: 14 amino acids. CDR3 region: CASSQDRDTGELFF. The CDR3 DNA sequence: TGTGCCAGCAGCCAAGACAGAGACACCGGGGAGCTGTTTTTT.

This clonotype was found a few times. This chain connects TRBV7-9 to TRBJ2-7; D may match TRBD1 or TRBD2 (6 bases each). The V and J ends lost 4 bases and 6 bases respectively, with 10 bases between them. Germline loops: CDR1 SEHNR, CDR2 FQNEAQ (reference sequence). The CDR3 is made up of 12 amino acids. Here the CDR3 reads CASSSGGAEQYF. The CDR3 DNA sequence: TGTGCCAGCAGCTCCGGGGGCGCCGAGCAGTACTTC.

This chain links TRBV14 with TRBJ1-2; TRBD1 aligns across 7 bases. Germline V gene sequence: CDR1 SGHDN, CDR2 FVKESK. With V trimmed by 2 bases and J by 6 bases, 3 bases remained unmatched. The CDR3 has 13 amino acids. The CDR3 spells CASSQNRGHGYTF. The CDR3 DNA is TGTGCCAGCAGCCAAAACAGGGGCCATGGCTACACCTTC.

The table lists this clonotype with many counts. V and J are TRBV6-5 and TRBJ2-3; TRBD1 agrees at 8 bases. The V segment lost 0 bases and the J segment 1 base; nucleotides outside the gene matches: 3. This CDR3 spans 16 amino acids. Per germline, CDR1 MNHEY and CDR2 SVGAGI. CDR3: CASSYSPGQGTDTQYF. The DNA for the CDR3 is TGTGCCAGCAGTTACTCCCCGGGACAGGGCACAGATACGCAGTATTTT.

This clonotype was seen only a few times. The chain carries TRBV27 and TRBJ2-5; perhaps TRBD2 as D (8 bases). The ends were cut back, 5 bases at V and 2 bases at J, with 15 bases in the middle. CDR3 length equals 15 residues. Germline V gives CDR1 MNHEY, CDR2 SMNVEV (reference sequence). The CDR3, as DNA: TGTGCCAGCAGTCGCGGGGGGACAGCACAAGAGACCCAGTACTTC. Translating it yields CASSRGGTAQETQYF.

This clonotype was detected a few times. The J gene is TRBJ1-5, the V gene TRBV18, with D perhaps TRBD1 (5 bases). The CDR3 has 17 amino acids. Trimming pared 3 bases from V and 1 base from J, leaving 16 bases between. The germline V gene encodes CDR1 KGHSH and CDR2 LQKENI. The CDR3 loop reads CASSPNSLRGSNQPQHF. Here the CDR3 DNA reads TGTGCCAGCTCACCCAACAGTCTGCGGGGGAGCAATCAGCCCCAGCATTTT.

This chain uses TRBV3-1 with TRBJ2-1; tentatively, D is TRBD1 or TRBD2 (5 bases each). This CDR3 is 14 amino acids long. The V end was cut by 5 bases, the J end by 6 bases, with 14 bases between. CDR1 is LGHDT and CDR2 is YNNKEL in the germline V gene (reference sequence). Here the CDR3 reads CASSSRDLVNEQFF. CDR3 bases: TGTGCCAGCAGCTCCCGGGACCTAGTCAATGAGCAGTTCTTC.

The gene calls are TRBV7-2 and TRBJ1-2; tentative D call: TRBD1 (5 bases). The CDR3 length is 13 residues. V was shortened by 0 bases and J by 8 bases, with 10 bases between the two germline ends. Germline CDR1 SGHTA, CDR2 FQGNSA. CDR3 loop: CASSLAGAQGYTF. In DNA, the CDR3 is TGTGCCAGCAGCTTAGCAGGGGCCCAGGGCTACACCTTC.

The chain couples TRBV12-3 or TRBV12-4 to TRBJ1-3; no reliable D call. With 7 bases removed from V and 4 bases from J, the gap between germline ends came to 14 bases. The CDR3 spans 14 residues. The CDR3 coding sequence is TGTGCCAGCACCCTACGGTGGCACGGAAACACCATATATTTT. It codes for CASTLRWHGNTIYF.

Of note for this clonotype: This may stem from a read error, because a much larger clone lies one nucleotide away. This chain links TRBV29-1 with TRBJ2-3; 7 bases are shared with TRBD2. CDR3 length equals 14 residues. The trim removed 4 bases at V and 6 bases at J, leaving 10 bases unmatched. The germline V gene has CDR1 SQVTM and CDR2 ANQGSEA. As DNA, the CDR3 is TGCAGCGTTGGGCTAGCGGAGGGGCGGGATACGCAGTATTTT. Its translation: CSVGLAEGRDTQYF.

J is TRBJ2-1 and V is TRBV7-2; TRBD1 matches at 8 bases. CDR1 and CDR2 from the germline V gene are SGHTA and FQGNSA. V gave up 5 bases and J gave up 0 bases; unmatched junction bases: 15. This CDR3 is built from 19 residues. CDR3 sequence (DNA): TGTGCCAGCAGCCCCTTGACAGGGGTCTCCCCGAGCTCCTACAATGAGCAGTTCTTC. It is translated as CASSPLTGVSPSSYNEQFF.

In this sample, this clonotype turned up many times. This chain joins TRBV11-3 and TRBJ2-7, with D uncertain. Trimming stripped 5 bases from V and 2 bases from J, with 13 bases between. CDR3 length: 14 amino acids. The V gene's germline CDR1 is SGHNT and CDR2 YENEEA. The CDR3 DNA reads TGTGCCAGCAGCCCCCGGACGGCCCCCTACGAGCAGTACTTC. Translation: CASSPRTAPYEQYF.

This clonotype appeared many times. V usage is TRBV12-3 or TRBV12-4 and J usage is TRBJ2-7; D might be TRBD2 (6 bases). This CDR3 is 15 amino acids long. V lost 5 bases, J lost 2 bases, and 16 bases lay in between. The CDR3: CASSDGLLGAYEQYF. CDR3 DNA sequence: TGTGCCAGCAGTGACGGACTACTCGGAGCCTACGAGCAGTACTTC.

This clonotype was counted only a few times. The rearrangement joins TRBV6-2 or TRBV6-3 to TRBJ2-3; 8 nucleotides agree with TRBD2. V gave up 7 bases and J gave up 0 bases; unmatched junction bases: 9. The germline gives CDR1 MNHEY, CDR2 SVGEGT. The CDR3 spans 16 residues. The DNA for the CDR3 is TGTGCCAGCACCCAGGGTCCGGGGGGGAGCACAGATACGCAGTATTTT. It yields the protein CASTQGPGGSTDTQYF.

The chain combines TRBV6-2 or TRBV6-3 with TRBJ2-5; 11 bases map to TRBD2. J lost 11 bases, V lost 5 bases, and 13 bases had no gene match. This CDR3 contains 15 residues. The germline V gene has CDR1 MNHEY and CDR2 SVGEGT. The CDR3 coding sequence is TGTGCCAGCAGTGTTAGCGGGAGGGACAGCACTGAGCAGTACTTC. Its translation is CASSVSGRDSTEQYF.

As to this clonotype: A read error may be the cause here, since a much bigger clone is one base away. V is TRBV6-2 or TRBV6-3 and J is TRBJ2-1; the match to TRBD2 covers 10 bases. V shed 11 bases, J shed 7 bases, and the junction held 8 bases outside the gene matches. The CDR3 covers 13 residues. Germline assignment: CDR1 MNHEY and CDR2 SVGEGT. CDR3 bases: TGTGCCGTAAGACGAGCGGGAGGGAATGAGCAGTTCTTC. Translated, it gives CAVRRAGGNEQFF.